The entry that follows covers one T cell receptor beta chain sequence. This clone was detected only once. Its cognate antigen has yet to be identified. It has no much larger one-base neighbor in the sample; base qualities were not kept. The CDR3 numbers 15 residues from cysteine through phenylalanine. CDR3 DNA only is kept here, 45 bases in frame from base 1. V sheds 0 bases and J sheds 3 bases, leaving 13 bases between their ends. As encoded in the germline V gene, CDR1 is SGDLS while CDR2 is YYNGEE. This record comes from a study of blood T cell repertoires in COVID-19 (dated by TCRdb to about 2020). General notes on the study: Collaborator samples came from the United States, Italy and Spain and covered acute and convalescent phases of COVID-19. The material from the prospective study consisted of cDNA or gDNA derived from T cells, B-cell-depleted T cells, or PBMCs. Deeply sampled blood TCRbeta repertoires from subjects exposed to, actively infected with, or recovered from COVID-19 were included in the dataset. The repertoires were released in a freely available public database intended as a resource for research on the immune response to SARS-CoV-2. The samples were drawn from the first 160 participants of the ongoing ImmuneRACE study and from 950 to 1,500 subjects provided by 6 global collaborators. Nearly every sample came with metadata listing a de-identified subject ID, COVID-19 status, age in years and sex. Where HLA class I and class II types were available, the types were taken from metadata supplied by the sample provider, not from assay-based typing. Points the paper makes about the study in general: Clinical and demographic metadata were provided uncurated, with the amount varying by source and participant.

TCRbeta CDR3 regions were amplified from genomic DNA by means of the immunoSEQ Assay, a bias-controlled multiplex PCR. Per the authors' processing: The number of nucleated cells in each sample was estimated from the amplification of reference gene primers within the assay. Sequence reads were collapsed and filtered to measure the absolute abundance of every unique TCRbeta CDR3 rearrangement. Productive Simpson clonality was computed per sample as the square root of Simpson's diversity index over productive rearrangements. In TCRdb, the immuneACCESS table is reduced to in-frame sequences with V and J assigned. These tables do not hold every clone; where another copy was compared, an unresolved V gene accounts for under half, and the others remain unexplained. V and J calls plus clone size are reproduced from that table; the DNA served to infer D and trimming. Present in this sample are about 59,000 clones, roughly 90% of which were seen just once. The ten largest clones take up 15% to 20% of the sample.

The collaborating institutions used their own protocols to collect whole blood in K2EDTA tubes. For TCRbeta analysis, collaborators shipped samples in one of three forms: frozen whole blood, isolated PBMCs, or DNA extracted from either of those sample types. The TCR was taken from a man older than 75 with acute or convalescent COVID-19. The sequence links TRBV9 to TRBJ2-7; D gene: possibly TRBD2, on 5 matching bases. Sequenced: peripheral blood. The bases are TGTGCCAGCAGCGTAGCAGGCGGGCGTCTCTACGAGCAGTACTTC. Its translation reads: CASSVAGGRLYEQYF.